This T cell receptor beta chain appears in the sequencing data of a study of blood T cell repertoires in COVID-19. Overall study: The analysed material was cDNA or gDNA that came from T cells, B-cell-depleted T cells, or PBMCs.

Profiling relied on immunoSEQ multiplex PCR, and the TCRdb table lists in-frame clones only, not all of them. Of roughly 250,000 clones listed, around four fifths were seen once; the top ten hold approximately 4%. This CDR3 comprises 15 residues. The junction had 6 bases not matched to a gene; V was cut back by 4 bases and J by 1 base. Germline-derived CDR1 and CDR2 are LGHDT and YNNKEL (reference sequence). In this sample, this clone turned up many times. The source is a woman aged 35 to 49 with active or convalescent COVID-19. Specimen: peripheral blood. The V and J genes are TRBV3-1 (or the pseudogene TRBV3-2) and TRBJ2-7, with TRBD1 identical over 8 bases. The CDR3 reads CASSPGTGPSYEQYF. The CDR3, as DNA: TGTGCCAGCAGCCCAGGGACAGGCCCGTCCTACGAGCAGTACTTC.